This T cell receptor beta chain comes out of a study of control samples from healthy donors and cancer patients. The data were produced by immunoSEQ multiplex PCR, yet TCRdb's version contains in-frame clones alone and is incomplete. The data contain some 98,000 clones, 84% of them seen just once; the ten biggest clones take up under 40%. This clone has only one observation. CDR1 SNHLY and CDR2 FYNNEI come from the germline V gene. V was trimmed by 7 bases and J by 2 bases, leaving 8 bases between them. The CDR3 contains 13 residues. Sequencing used PBMCs. This clonotype was sampled from a man between 65 and 80 years old with lung cancer. The chain has TRBV2 and TRBJ2-2; no clear D. In DNA, the CDR3 is TGTGCCAGCATTACGTCCAACACCGGGGAGCTGTTTTTT. This translates into CASITSNTGELFF. The whole variable domain, filled in from reference TRBV2 and TRBJ2-2, reads EPEVTQTPSHQVTQMGQEVILRCVPISNHLYFYWYRQILGQKVEFLVSFYNNEISEKSEIFDDQFSVERPDGSNFTLKIRSTKLEDSAMYFCASITSNTGELFFGEGSRLTVL.